This passage covers 16 T cell receptor beta chains from one sample sequenced in a study of T cells in Graves' hyperthyroidism and ophthalmopathy. Amplified regions were TCR beta CDR3 sequences from RNA transcripts. The HTBI primer set drove a first-round RT-PCR of the TCR CDR3. TCRdb called the multiplex PCR reads again in MiXCR, with one record for every CDR3 protein. The table shows about 480,000 distinct CDR3 sequences, with about an eighth occurring only once. The sequenced material came from blood. The receptors originated from a woman in her late teens or twenties with Graves' hyperthyroidism.

The table lists this clonotype with a few counts. V and J are TRBV6-1 and TRBJ2-2; TRBD2 might be the D (5 bases). Germline V CDR1 and CDR2: MNHNS, SASEGT. The V gene lost 7 bases and the J gene lost 7 bases, with 16 bases spanning the gap. The CDR3 is 14 residues long. CDR3 protein: CASTQVLGGGELFF. CDR3 coding DNA: TGTGCCAGCACCCAAGTACTAGGAGGCGGGGAGCTGTTTTTT.

Ten or more counts support this clonotype. The chain is built from TRBV9 and TRBJ1-1; D perhaps matches TRBD1 (5 bases). V lost 6 bases and J lost 0, with 15 bases in between. The germline gives CDR1 SGDLS, CDR2 YYNGEE. The CDR3 loop spans 15 amino acids. CDR3: CASTPAEGLNTEAFF. In DNA, the CDR3 is TGTGCCAGCACACCCGCTGAGGGACTGAACACTGAAGCTTTCTTT.

At least ten counts were recorded for this clonotype. The V gene is TRBV28, the J gene TRBJ2-1; D is undetermined. In germline, CDR1 is MDHEN, CDR2 SYDVKM. The CDR3 length is 14 residues. V was clipped by 4 bases and J by 5 bases, with 12 bases between them. CDR3 amino acids: CASSYTWTHNEQFF. The CDR3 bases are TGTGCCAGCAGTTATACCTGGACCCACAATGAGCAGTTCTTC.

The J gene is TRBJ2-1, the V gene TRBV10-3, with TRBD2 identical over 13 bases. This CDR3 is 15 amino acids long. V dropped 7 bases and J dropped 8; count of bases not matched to a gene: 8. Germline CDR1 ENHRY, CDR2 SYGVKD. This CDR3 is CAIKPGLAGVDEQFF. The CDR3, as DNA: TGTGCCATCAAGCCCGGACTAGCGGGAGTTGATGAGCAGTTCTTC.

This clonotype has a handful of counts. This chain links TRBV19 with TRBJ2-1; 7 positions agree with TRBD2. Trimming took 5 bases from V and 8 from J; bases not matched to a gene: 6. The CDR3 length is 13 residues. Looked up from germline, CDR1 is LNHDA and CDR2 is SQIVND (reference sequence). CDR3 DNA: TGTGCCAGTAGTTTTGGGACTACATATGAGCAGTTCTTC. It codes for CASSFGTTYEQFF.

This clonotype has ten or more counts. This rearrangement joins TRBV24-1 to TRBJ2-3; 7 bases align to TRBD2. This CDR3 has 11 amino acids. From germline, CDR1 is KGHDR and CDR2 SFDVKD. J lost 9 bases, V lost 6 bases, and 2 bases had no gene match. CDR3 nucleotides: TGTGCCACCAGTTCGGGGGGAACGCAGTATTTT. Residues: CATSSGGTQYF.

The J gene is TRBJ1-5, the V gene TRBV6-1; a possible D gene is TRBD1 (6 bases). The CDR3 is 14 residues long. Per the germline V gene, CDR1 is MNHNS and CDR2 is SASEGT. V was shortened by 6 bases and J by 6 bases, with 15 bases between the two germline ends. CDR3 DNA: TGTGCCAGCAGCCAGAGGGGGGAGTTTCAGCCCCAGCATTTT. Translated: CASSQRGEFQPQHF.

This clonotype occurred a few times. The chain has TRBV4-1 and TRBJ1-1; D unresolved. This CDR3 has 18 residues. Trimming took 0 bases from V and 0 from J, leaving 17 bases between them. Germline-derived CDR1 and CDR2 are MGHRA and YSYEKL. The CDR3: CASSQDSWKKRLNTEAFF. The CDR3, as DNA: TGCGCCAGCAGCCAAGATAGTTGGAAAAAGCGCCTGAACACTGAAGCTTTCTTT.

This clonotype has ten or more counts. V and J are TRBV6-5 and TRBJ1-5, with unresolved D. CDR1 and CDR2 (germline): MNHEY, SVGAGI. The CDR3 length is 13 residues. Trimming removed 2 bases from V and 2 bases from J, with 4 bases in between. For the CDR3, the DNA is TGTGCCAGCAGTTACGAGGGCAATCAGCCCCAGCATTTT. This translates into CASSYEGNQPQHF.

The V call is TRBV15, the J call TRBJ2-3, with D perhaps matching TRBD2 (5 bases). The germline V gene encodes CDR1 LNHNV and CDR2 YYDKDF (reference sequence). V was shortened by 7 bases and J by 1 base, with 12 bases between the two germline ends. The CDR3 sequence is 14 residues long. CDR3: CATTRGLRTDTQYF. The CDR3 DNA reads as TGTGCCACCACTCGTGGACTCCGCACAGATACGCAGTATTTT.

At least ten counts were recorded for this clonotype. This chain joins TRBV12-3 or TRBV12-4 and TRBJ2-5; D is unresolved. V dropped 3 bases and J dropped 5 bases, with 13 bases sitting between them. The CDR3 sequence is 14 residues long. This CDR3 is CASSFTIGPETQYF. The CDR3 nucleotides read TGTGCCAGCAGTTTTACCATAGGACCTGAGACCCAGTACTTC.

There are many counts of this clonotype. J is TRBJ2-7 and V is TRBV11-3, with a possible D match to TRBD2 (6 bases). Germline V gene lookup returns CDR1 SGHNT and CDR2 YENEEA. CDR3 length equals 14 residues. V dropped 3 bases and J dropped 4 bases, with 13 bases sitting between them. The CDR3 DNA is TGTGCCAGCAGCTTTAGCGGAGCCGGTTACGAGCAGTACTTC. Protein sequence: CASSFSGAGYEQYF. Full variable domain (outside the CDR3, taken from reference TRBV11-3 and TRBJ2-7): EAGVVQSPRYKIIEKKQPVAFWCNPISGHNTLYWYLQNLGQGPELLIRYENEEAVDDSQLPKDRFSAERLKGVDSTLKIQPAELGDSAVYLCASSFSGAGYEQYFGPGTRLTVT.

V is TRBV4-1 and J is TRBJ1-2; possible D gene TRBD1, 6 bases. V was pared by 0 bases and J by 8 bases, with 16 bases between. Germline V gene data show CDR1 as MGHRA and CDR2 as YSYEKL. The CDR3 sequence is 15 residues long. In nucleotides, the CDR3 is TGCGCCAGCAGCCAAGATCAGGGCAGGGGTTGGGGCTACACCTTC. It codes for CASSQDQGRGWGYTF.

The chain links TRBV9 to TRBJ1-1; D might be TRBD1 (6 bases). This CDR3 contains 14 residues. Germline CDR1 SGDLS, CDR2 YYNGEE. V lost 0 bases and J 4 bases, leaving 10 bases between the germline ends. This CDR3 is CASSVVGGGTEAFF. The CDR3 DNA reads as TGTGCCAGCAGCGTAGTAGGGGGGGGCACTGAAGCTTTCTTT.

This clonotype appeared a few times. The rearrangement uses TRBV7-3 and TRBJ2-1, with TRBD2 identical over 9 bases. Per germline, CDR1 SGHTA and CDR2 FQGTGA. The CDR3 runs to 18 residues. V was clipped by 5 bases and J by 0 bases; unmatched bases: 11. The CDR3 is CASSLTGTSSSSYNEQFF. The CDR3 DNA reads TGTGCCAGCAGCCTCACGGGGACTAGCAGCAGCTCCTACAATGAGCAGTTCTTC.

Many counts were recorded for this clonotype. The chain joins TRBV15 to TRBJ1-2; 7 bases agree with TRBD1. Germline values: CDR1 LNHNV, CDR2 YYDKDF (reference sequence). This CDR3 has 15 residues. V was pared by 5 bases and J by 8 bases, with 14 bases of the junction left unmatched. The CDR3 nucleotides are TGTGCCACCAGCCCCAACAGGGGCCCCTATCGAGGCTACACCTTC. Its translation is CATSPNRGPYRGYTF. Full variable domain (missing parts from reference TRBV15 and TRBJ1-2): DAMVIQNPRYQVTQFGKPVTLSCSQTLNHNVMYWYQQKSSQAPKLLFHYYDKDFNNEADTPDNFQSRRPNTSFCFLDIRSPGLGDTAMYLCATSPNRGPYRGYTFGSGTRLTVV.